The 9 T cell receptor beta chains reported below all come from one sample, sequenced in a study of T cell responses to AZD1222 COVID-19 vaccine. Some clones are missing from TCRdb's copy, which holds only in-frame ones; the method was immunoSEQ multiplex PCR. There are around 99,000 clones in the sample; 91% occur only once, and roughly 8% lies in the top ten. The input for sequencing was peripheral blood, taken 28 days after the second AZD1222 dose. These TCRs come from an adult who received the AZD1222 COVID-19 vaccine.

This sequence joins TRBV5-1 and TRBJ2-3, with D unclear. The germline CDR1 and CDR2 sequences are SGHRS and YFSETQ. The CDR3 is 14 residues long. V dropped 2 bases and J dropped 3 bases, with 10 bases sitting between them. CDR3 region: CASSFHRDTDTQYF. The CDR3 coding sequence is TGCGCCAGCAGCTTTCATAGGGATACAGATACGCAGTATTTT.

The rearrangement links TRBV28 to TRBJ1-3, with D tentatively TRBD1 (5 bases). Trimming took 6 bases from V and 0 from J, leaving 9 bases between them. The CDR3 length is 14 residues. Germline loops: CDR1 MDHEN, CDR2 SYDVKM. CDR3 protein: CASRTGYSGNTIYF. In DNA, the CDR3 is TGTGCCAGCAGAACAGGATACTCTGGAAACACCATATATTTT.

V gene TRBV7-9 combines with J gene TRBJ1-1; TRBD1 might be the D (6 bases). CDR3 length equals 13 residues. Germline-derived CDR1 and CDR2 are SEHNR and FQNEAQ (reference sequence). V shed 5 bases and J shed 8 bases, with 15 bases lying between them. The CDR3 coding sequence is TGTGCCAGCAGCCCTCGGGGGGCTTCGGAAGCTTTCTTT. Protein: CASSPRGASEAFF.

This clone appeared once. The genes are TRBV29-1 and TRBJ1-5; D is uncertain. The CDR3 length is 17 residues. The germline V gene has CDR1 SQVTM and CDR2 ANQGSEA. V was shortened by 0 bases and J by 3 bases, with 18 bases between the two germline ends. CDR3 nucleotide sequence: TGCAGCGTTGAAGATCCTCCCAGAGCCGTATTCAATCAGCCCCAGCATTTT. Amino acids: CSVEDPPRAVFNQPQHF.

The rearrangement links TRBV10-3 to TRBJ1-4; no definite D call. This CDR3 is built from 13 residues. The germline V gene has CDR1 ENHRY and CDR2 SYGVKD. V lost 2 bases to trimming and J lost 6 bases, with 7 bases between them. The CDR3 reads CAISERVDEKLFF. The CDR3 bases are TGTGCCATCAGTGAGAGGGTCGATGAAAAACTGTTTTTT.

This clone was observed a handful of times. This sequence joins TRBV5-6 and TRBJ2-2, with 8 bases that match TRBD2. The CDR3 spans 16 residues. The germline CDR1 and CDR2 sequences are SGHDT and YYEEEE. The junction had 7 bases not matched to a gene; V was cut back by 3 bases and J by 3 bases. The CDR3: CASSSEEREHTGELFF. Written as DNA, the CDR3 is TGTGCCAGCAGCTCGGAGGAGCGGGAGCACACCGGGGAGCTGTTTTTT.

V is TRBV29-1 and J is TRBJ2-6; D is ambiguous. Germline V gene sequence: CDR1 SQVTM, CDR2 ANQGSEA. Trimming took 6 bases from V and 3 from J, leaving 27 bases between them. This CDR3 has 19 amino acids. As DNA, the CDR3 is TGCAGCGTCGCCGGAATGGGCTCTTGGAATCTATTTGGGGCCAACGTCCTGACTTTC. It is translated as CSVAGMGSWNLFGANVLTF. Drawing the rest from reference TRBV29-1 and TRBJ2-6, the complete variable domain is SAVISQKPSRDICQRGTSLTIQCQVDSQVTMMFWYRQQPGQSLTLIATANQGSEATYESGFVIDKFPISRPNLTFSTLTVSNMSPEDSSIYLCSVAGMGSWNLFGANVLTFGAGSRLTVL.

Only a few counts were recorded for this clone. The chain recombines TRBV10-3 with TRBJ1-2; 7 bases line up with TRBD1. The CDR3 is 12 amino acids. J was trimmed by 4 bases and V by 10 bases; bases with no gene match: 6. Germline lookup yields CDR1 ENHRY and CDR2 SYGVKD. Written as DNA, the CDR3 is TGTGCCACCGGACAGGTGGGCTATGGCTACACCTTC. Its translation is CATGQVGYGYTF.

This clone was detected only once. The chain is built from TRBV29-1 and TRBJ1-1; D may be TRBD1 (6 bases). From germline, CDR1 is SQVTM and CDR2 ANQGSEA. The V end was cut by 6 bases, the J end by 1 base, with 9 bases between. This CDR3 comprises 12 residues. The CDR3 nucleotides read TGCAGCGTGGACAGAGCGAACACTGAAGCTTTCTTT. Translated, it gives CSVDRANTEAFF.